The 4 T cell receptor beta chains listed next were all sequenced from one sample in a study of metastatic and nonmetastatic thyroid tumors. TCRdb used MiXCR to call clones anew from the PCR reads. The sample carries 22,000 or so clones, roughly 15% recorded once. No treatment had been given to any patient before thyroid surgery. Material for sequencing was tumor tissue. The receptors come from a female donor with papillary thyroid cancer or a benign thyroid nodule (not recorded which). Some clones in this sample may be carry-over from other donors' samples.

This clone was counted between two and nine times. This chain joins TRBV28 and TRBJ2-2, with 7 positions matching TRBD1. This CDR3 comprises 15 residues. Germline V gene data show CDR1 as MDHEN and CDR2 as SYDVKM. V lost 8 bases to trimming and J lost 4 bases; unmatched junction nucleotides: 10. CDR3 residues: CASGSGQAFTGELFF. For the CDR3, the DNA is TGTGCCAGCGGAAGCGGACAGGCCTTCACCGGGGAGCTGTTTTTT.

In its sample, this clone was seen many times. This chain uses TRBV20-1 with TRBJ1-1, with TRBD1 matching 8 bases. Trimming removed 8 bases from V and 7 bases from J; junction bases left unmatched: 12. Germline V gene data show CDR1 as DFQATT and CDR2 as SNEGSKA (reference sequence). This CDR3 spans 13 amino acids. The DNA for the CDR3 is TGCAGTCCCTGGACAGGGAACGATTATGAAGCTTTCTTT. The encoded protein is CSPWTGNDYEAFF.

The chain links TRBV18 to TRBJ2-3; no firm D call. Trimming removed 6 bases at V and 6 bases at J, with 7 bases between. This CDR3 has 11 residues. CDR1 KGHSH and CDR2 LQKENI come from the germline V gene. The CDR3 loop reads CASSPVDTQYF. The CDR3 DNA is TGTGCCAGCTCCCCCGTGGATACGCAGTATTTT.

This clone was seen at least ten times. The chain carries TRBV29-1 and TRBJ1-2; the match to TRBD1 covers 12 bases. Per the germline V gene, CDR1 is SQVTM and CDR2 is ANQGSEA. The CDR3 sequence is 13 residues long. Trimming took 5 bases from V and 4 from J; bases not matched to a gene: 2. CDR3 sequence reads: CSVTGQGAYGYTF. DNA for the CDR3: TGCAGCGTTACGGGACAGGGGGCCTATGGCTACACCTTC.